What follows are 10 T cell receptor beta chains derived from one specimen sequenced in a study of siplizumab effects on memory and regulatory T cells. Using immunoSEQ multiplex PCR, the repertoire was profiled, and TCRdb retains in-frame clones only, with some absent. Of about 85,000 clones listed, 95% were seen once; the top ten hold about a fifth. Sequencing was performed on CD8+ T cells sorted from blood. Receptors were obtained from a human donor in good health.

The chain employs TRBV10-1 and TRBJ2-7; 8 bases are shared with TRBD2. Germline assignment: CDR1 WNHNN and CDR2 SYGVQD (reference sequence). The V segment lost 2 bases and the J segment 2 bases; nucleotides outside the gene matches: 8. The CDR3 spans 16 residues. The CDR3 DNA sequence: TGCGCCAGCAGTGAGCGGCTAGCGGGCCACACCTACGAGCAGTACTTC. It yields the protein CASSERLAGHTYEQYF.

J is TRBJ2-2 and V is TRBV7-6; 9 bases map to TRBD1. This CDR3 is 16 amino acids long. Germline V gives CDR1 SGHVS, CDR2 FNYEAQ. V shed 5 bases and J 6 bases; nucleotides not matched to a gene: 10. This CDR3 is CASSPPRTGGSGELFF. CDR3 DNA: TGTGCCAGCAGCCCCCCCCGAACAGGGGGCTCCGGGGAGCTGTTTTTT.

The V gene is TRBV25-1, the J gene TRBJ2-2; D is uncertain. Germline CDR1 MGHDK, CDR2 SYGVNS. This CDR3 region has 15 residues. V gave up 4 bases and J gave up 6 bases, with 15 bases separating them. CDR3 in amino acids: CASSGSLWGAGELFF. DNA for the CDR3: TGTGCCAGCAGTGGGAGCCTGTGGGGTGCCGGGGAGCTGTTTTTT.

The gene calls are TRBV2 and TRBJ2-5; TRBD2 matches at 14 bases. Trimming at V came to 2 bases and at J to 5 bases, leaving 13 bases not matched to a gene. This CDR3 comprises 19 residues. CDR1 SNHLY and CDR2 FYNNEI come from the germline V gene. CDR3 nucleotides: TGTGCCAGCAGTGAAAGCGGAAGACTAGCGGGAGGGCGGGGGGAGACCCAGTACTTC. Protein product: CASSESGRLAGGRGETQYF.

Only one count was recorded for this clone. V and J are TRBV14 and TRBJ2-5; D possibly corresponds to TRBD1 (5 bases). Trimming pared 1 base from V and 4 bases from J, leaving 16 bases between. The CDR3 contains 16 residues. Germline V gene data show CDR1 as SGHDN and CDR2 as FVKESK. The CDR3 is CASSQVDNRKIETQYF. The CDR3 region has the DNA TGTGCCAGCAGCCAAGTGGACAACCGTAAGATAGAGACCCAGTACTTC.

The CDR3 protein is CSVEVGGTSGTLVDEQFF. The CDR3 DNA sequence: TGCAGCGTTGAAGTGGGGGGGACTAGCGGGACCCTTGTGGATGAGCAGTTCTTC. This chain joins TRBV29-1 and TRBJ2-1, with 13 bases identical to TRBD2. Trimming cost V 1 base and J 8 bases; bases outside gene matches: 14. Germline V lookup: CDR1 SQVTM, CDR2 ANQGSEA. The CDR3 contains 18 residues.

J is TRBJ2-7 and V is TRBV7-9, with a tentative D call TRBD2 (6 bases). The CDR3 length is 14 residues. Trimming pared 8 bases from V and 4 bases from J, leaving 18 bases between. Germline V gives CDR1 SEHNR, CDR2 FQNEAQ (reference sequence). The CDR3 protein is CASHPEGGSYEQYF. For the CDR3, the DNA is TGTGCCAGCCACCCAGAGGGAGGTTCGTACGAGCAGTACTTC. Looking up the rest from reference TRBV7-9 and TRBJ2-7 gives the full variable domain: DTGVSQNPRHKITKRGQNVTFRCDPISEHNRLYWYRQTLGQGPEFLTYFQNEAQLEKSRLLSDRFSAERPKGSFSTLEIQRTEQGDSAMYLCASHPEGGSYEQYFGPGTRLTVT.

V usage is TRBV7-6 and J usage is TRBJ2-3; no clear D. The ends were cut back, 7 bases at V and 2 bases at J, with 13 bases in the middle. The CDR3 spans 14 residues. The germline V gene has CDR1 SGHVS and CDR2 FNYEAQ. CDR3 region: CASTPNPYTDTQYF. Written as DNA, the CDR3 is TGTGCCAGCACCCCGAACCCGTACACAGATACGCAGTATTTT.

J is TRBJ1-2 and V is TRBV14, with D possibly TRBD1 on 6 matching bases. Germline loops: CDR1 SGHDN, CDR2 FVKESK. The CDR3 length is 13 residues. Between the trimmed V and J ends, which lost 8 bases and 8 bases, there was a span of 18 bases. CDR3: CASEGGGAQGYTF. The CDR3 coding sequence is TGTGCCAGCGAGGGCGGGGGCGCTCAGGGCTACACCTTC. Full variable domain (rest looked up from reference TRBV14 and TRBJ1-2): EAGVTQFPSHSVIEKGQTVTLRCDPISGHDNLYWYRRVMGKEIKFLLHFVKESKQDESGMPNNRFLAERTGGTYSTLKVQPAELEDSGVYFCASEGGGAQGYTFGSGTRLTVV.

This clone was observed a single time. The chain joins TRBV12-5 to TRBJ2-1; 9 positions match TRBD2. CDR1 and CDR2 from the germline V gene are LGHNT and FRNRAP. Trimming took 2 bases from V and 3 from J; bases not matched to a gene: 11. The CDR3 loop spans 18 amino acids. The CDR3 nucleotides read TGTGCTAGTGGTTTGACTCCTTCGATAGCGGGAGTCTACAATGAGCAGTTCTTC. This encodes CASGLTPSIAGVYNEQFF.